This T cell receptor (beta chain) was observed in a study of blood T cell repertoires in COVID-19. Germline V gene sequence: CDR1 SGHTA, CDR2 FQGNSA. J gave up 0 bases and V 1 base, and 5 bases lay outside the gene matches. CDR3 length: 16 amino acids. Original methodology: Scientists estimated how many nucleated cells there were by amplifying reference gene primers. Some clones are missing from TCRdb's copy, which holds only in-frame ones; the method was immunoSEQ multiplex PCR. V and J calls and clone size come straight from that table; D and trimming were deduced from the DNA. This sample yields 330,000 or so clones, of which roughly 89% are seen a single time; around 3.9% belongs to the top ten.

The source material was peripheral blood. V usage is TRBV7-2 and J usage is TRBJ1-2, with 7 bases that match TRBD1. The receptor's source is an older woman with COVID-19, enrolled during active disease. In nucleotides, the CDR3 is TGTGCCAGCAGCTTAGGGGGGACAGAAGCTAACTATGGCTACACCTTC. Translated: CASSLGGTEANYGYTF.